This entry lists 22 T cell receptor beta chains sequenced from one sample in a study of T cell repertoires in cytomegalovirus infection. TCRdb itself ran the reads through MiXCR, one entry per CDR3 protein. The top ten hold around 15% of the sample, which has some 940,000 distinct CDR3 sequences, 30% to 40% seen once. No antigen has been identified for these receptors. The sample consisted of cultured CD8+ T cells from PBMCs, taken from culture after CMV antigen stimulation. These receptors all stem from a human donor in good health (CMV status not recorded). Some clones in this sample may be carry-over from other donors' samples.

This chain links TRBV12-5 with TRBJ1-1; 9 bases line up with TRBD1. From germline, CDR1 is LGHNT and CDR2 FRNRAP. The ends lost 4 bases at V and 5 bases at J; junction bases unmatched: 5. The CDR3 runs 14 residues. DNA for the CDR3: TGTGCTAGTGGTTGGGGGACAGGGAGTACTGAAGCTTTCTTT. As protein: CASGWGTGSTEAFF.

The rearrangement uses TRBV6-1 and TRBJ2-7; TRBD1 matches 11 bases. The CDR3 has 15 amino acids. Germline CDR1 is MNHNS and CDR2 is SASEGT. V trimming: 5 bases; J trimming: 5 bases; junction bases outside the gene matches: 8. CDR3 protein: CASSLGGQGVHEQYV. The CDR3, as DNA: TGTGCCAGCAGTCTTGGGGGACAGGGGGTACACGAGCAGTACGTC.

This clonotype was observed a few times. The chain joins TRBV12-5 to TRBJ1-1; D remains unclear. There are 16 residues in the CDR3. Trimming took off 0 bases at V and 4 bases at J, with 15 bases between the two ends. Germline CDR1 reads LGHNT; CDR2 reads FRNRAP. As DNA, the CDR3 is TGTGCTAGTGGTTTGGTAATTGGGAGCGCGAGCACTGAAGCTTTCTTT. It is translated as CASGLVIGSASTEAFF.

Here the CDR3 DNA reads TGTGCCAGCACCGTGATGGGGGGAGACTTAAACACCATATATTTT. It translates to CASTVMGGDLNTIYF. This chain links TRBV28 with TRBJ1-3; D possibly corresponds to TRBD1 (5 bases). The V end was cut by 7 bases, the J end by 6 bases, with 19 bases between. The CDR3 is made up of 15 amino acids. Per germline, CDR1 MDHEN and CDR2 SYDVKM.

V and J are TRBV9 and TRBJ1-1, with D hard to call. The CDR3 is made up of 14 amino acids. The V end was cut by 1 base, the J end by 2 bases, with 9 bases between. The germline V gene encodes CDR1 SGDLS and CDR2 YYNGEE. The CDR3 region has the DNA TGTGCCAGCAGCGTAAAGGGATCTAACACTGAAGCTTTCTTT. As protein: CASSVKGSNTEAFF.

A remark on this clonotype: Just one base apart from a much larger clone, this may be a read error. The CDR3 reads CASSLNSDQLQHF. As DNA, the CDR3 is TGTGCCAGCAGCTTAAACTCAGATCAGCTCCAGCATTTT. The chain combines TRBV7-2 with TRBJ1-5; D is unclear. This CDR3 region has 13 residues. Germline V lookup: CDR1 SGHTA, CDR2 FQGNSA.

This chain connects TRBV19 to TRBJ1-3; TRBD1 matches 7 bases. The CDR3 sequence is 15 residues long. Germline CDR1 and CDR2: LNHDA and SQIVND (reference sequence). The J segment lost 5 bases and the V segment lost 5 bases, leaving 9 bases of the junction unmatched. CDR3 DNA sequence: TGTGCCAGTAGTTCCTACAGGGGCGCGAGAAACACCATATATTTT. It translates to CASSSYRGARNTIYF.

This clonotype has just a few counts. The chain links TRBV19 to TRBJ2-1, with D perhaps TRBD2 (6 bases). Per germline, CDR1 LNHDA and CDR2 SQIVND (reference sequence). The V end lost 9 bases, the J end lost 0 bases, and 15 bases lay between the germline ends. CDR3 length: 15 amino acids. CDR3 in DNA: TGTGCCAGCAAATGGGGGGATGACTCCTACAATGAGCAGTTCTTC. Protein product: CASKWGDDSYNEQFF.

This clonotype was detected ten times or more. V is TRBV7-9 and J is TRBJ2-5, with 9 positions matching TRBD2. The CDR3 extends over 16 amino acids. Per germline, CDR1 SEHNR and CDR2 FQNEAQ (reference sequence). V shed 4 bases, J shed 3 bases, and the junction held 9 bases outside the gene matches. CDR3 coding DNA: TGTGCCAGCAGCTCAGGCCCGCTAGCGGGGAAAGAGACCCAGTACTTC. Residues: CASSSGPLAGKETQYF.

The chain is built from TRBV7-2 and TRBJ2-4, with TRBD2 matching 8 bases. This CDR3 contains 15 residues. The germline V gene has CDR1 SGHTA and CDR2 FQGNSA. V shed 2 bases, J shed 3 bases, and the junction held 3 bases outside the gene matches. This chain's CDR3 is CASSLNRGGKNIQYF. The DNA of the CDR3 is TGTGCCAGCAGCTTAAACCGGGGGGGCAAAAACATTCAGTACTTC.

This clonotype was counted only a few times. V and J are TRBV10-2 and TRBJ2-2, with TRBD2 identical over 8 bases. The V and J ends lost 7 bases and 4 bases, in that order; junction bases with no gene match: 8. CDR1 and CDR2 from the germline V gene are WSHSY and SAAADI. The CDR3 consists of 15 residues. CDR3 nucleotide sequence: TGCGCCAGCATTGGGACTAGTGGGCCCACCGGGGAGCTGTTTTTT. Translating it yields CASIGTSGPTGELFF.

The chain has TRBV28 and TRBJ1-1; the D is unclear. Trimming cost V 3 bases and J 1 base, with 9 bases left between them. CDR3 length: 14 amino acids. From germline, CDR1 is MDHEN and CDR2 SYDVKM. CDR3 residues: CASSLKARNTEAFF. CDR3 DNA: TGTGCCAGCAGTTTGAAGGCCAGGAACACTGAAGCTTTCTTT.

The chain uses TRBV20-1 and TRBJ1-4; unclear D gene. The CDR3 totals 13 residues. Germline CDR1 and CDR2: DFQATT and SNEGSKA (reference sequence). V lost 8 bases to trimming and J lost 4 bases, with 14 bases between them. The CDR3 DNA follows: TGCAGTTCCCGGACGGCGGGTAATGAAAAACTGTTTTTT. The encoded protein is CSSRTAGNEKLFF.

The CDR3, as DNA: TGTGCCAGCAGCCAAGGGGGGGCGAATGAGCAGTTCTTC. This gives the protein CASSQGGANEQFF. The rearrangement uses TRBV4-2 and TRBJ2-1; either TRBD1 or TRBD2 may supply D (6 bases each). The germline gives CDR1 LGHNA, CDR2 YNFKEQ. The CDR3 sequence is 13 residues long. Trimming pared 1 base from V and 7 bases from J, leaving 8 bases between.

DNA of the CDR3: TGTGCCAGCAGGCCCCCAGGGGTGTTTGAAAAACTGTTTTTT. Protein sequence: CASRPPGVFEKLFF. The J gene is TRBJ1-4, the V gene TRBV27; tentatively, D is TRBD1 (6 bases). The CDR3 has 14 residues. The germline V gene has CDR1 MNHEY and CDR2 SMNVEV (reference sequence). V was cut by 6 bases and J by 7 bases, with 15 bases left in between. Combining the CDR3 with reference TRBV27 and TRBJ1-4 gives the whole variable domain EAQVTQNPRYLITVTGKKLTVTCSQNMNHEYMSWYRQDPGLGLRQIYYSMNVEVTDKGDVPEGYKVSRKEKRNFPLILESPSPNQTSLYFCASRPPGVFEKLFFGSGTQLSVL.

This clonotype occurred a few times. The rearrangement joins TRBV27 to TRBJ2-2; D unresolved. The germline gives CDR1 MNHEY, CDR2 SMNVEV (reference sequence). CDR3 length equals 14 residues. The ends were cut back, 3 bases at V and 3 bases at J, with 8 bases in the middle. This chain's CDR3 is CASSFGLDTGELFF. DNA for the CDR3: TGTGCCAGCAGTTTCGGATTGGACACCGGGGAGCTGTTTTTT.

This chain joins TRBV6-5 and TRBJ2-2; D not certain. This CDR3 is 15 amino acids long. V lost 0 bases and J lost 1, with 6 bases in between. The germline V gene encodes CDR1 MNHEY and CDR2 SVGAGI. This CDR3 reads CASSYSNGNTGELFF. The CDR3 DNA follows: TGTGCCAGCAGTTACTCGAATGGGAACACCGGGGAGCTGTTTTTT.

In regard to this clonotype: This may come from a read error, since a much larger clone is one base off. The V call is TRBV11-3, the J call TRBJ2-1; D is ambiguous. V was pared by 5 bases and J by 5 bases, with 7 bases between. This CDR3 comprises 12 residues. The germline V gene encodes CDR1 SGHNT and CDR2 YENEEA. The CDR3 DNA sequence: TGTGCCAGCAGCATGACAAACAATGAGCAGTTCTTC. Amino acids: CASSMTNNEQFF.

This clonotype was seen more than once but under ten times. The chain combines TRBV19 with TRBJ1-4; maybe TRBD1 (5 bases). The germline CDR1 and CDR2 sequences are LNHDA and SQIVND (reference sequence). The CDR3 totals 15 residues. V was pared by 2 bases and J by 3 bases, with 10 bases between. The CDR3 DNA sequence: TGTGCCAGTAGTATACAGGGATACGCTAATGAAAAACTGTTTTTT. This codes for CASSIQGYANEKLFF.

V is TRBV27 and J is TRBJ1-1; TRBD1 matches 9 bases. V was pared by 7 bases and J by 6 bases, with 9 bases of the junction left unmatched. Germline V gives CDR1 MNHEY, CDR2 SMNVEV (reference sequence). The CDR3 covers 14 residues. The CDR3 sequence is CASTWGTGRSEAFF. The CDR3, as DNA: TGTGCCAGCACCTGGGGGACAGGGAGGTCTGAAGCTTTCTTT.

The rearrangement links TRBV6-5 to TRBJ2-6, with D unclear. Trimming stripped 2 bases from V and 0 bases from J, with 5 bases between. The CDR3 covers 15 residues. In germline, CDR1 is MNHEY, CDR2 SVGAGI. CDR3 residues: CASSYGLSGANVLTF. As DNA, the CDR3 is TGTGCCAGCAGTTACGGGCTCTCTGGGGCCAACGTCCTGACTTTC.

At least ten counts were recorded for this clonotype. The chain carries TRBV7-2 and TRBJ2-2, with D possibly TRBD1 on 6 matching bases. There are 17 residues in the CDR3. From germline, CDR1 is SGHTA and CDR2 FQGNSA. V dropped 2 bases and J dropped 2 bases, with 15 bases sitting between them. Here the CDR3 reads CASSLTALRGNTGELFF. The CDR3, as DNA: TGTGCCAGCAGCTTAACGGCGCTCAGGGGAAACACCGGGGAGCTGTTTTTT.